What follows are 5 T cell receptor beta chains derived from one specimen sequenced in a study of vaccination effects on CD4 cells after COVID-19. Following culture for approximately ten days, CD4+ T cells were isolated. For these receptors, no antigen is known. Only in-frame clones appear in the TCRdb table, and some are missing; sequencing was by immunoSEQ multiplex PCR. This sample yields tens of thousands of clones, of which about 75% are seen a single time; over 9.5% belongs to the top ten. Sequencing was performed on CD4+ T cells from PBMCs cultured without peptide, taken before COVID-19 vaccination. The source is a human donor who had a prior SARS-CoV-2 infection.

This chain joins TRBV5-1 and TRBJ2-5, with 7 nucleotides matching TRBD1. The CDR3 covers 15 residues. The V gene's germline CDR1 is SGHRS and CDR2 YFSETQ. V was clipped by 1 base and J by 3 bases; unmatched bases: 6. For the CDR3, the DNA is TGCGCCAGCAGCTTGATAAGGACAGGAGAAGAGACCCAGTACTTC. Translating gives CASSLIRTGEETQYF.

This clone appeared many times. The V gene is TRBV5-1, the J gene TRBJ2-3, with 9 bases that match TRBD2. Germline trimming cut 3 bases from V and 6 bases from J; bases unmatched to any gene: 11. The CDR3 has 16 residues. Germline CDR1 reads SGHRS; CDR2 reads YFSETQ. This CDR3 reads CASSWTSASGGDTQYF. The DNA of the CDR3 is TGCGCCAGCAGCTGGACTAGCGCCTCTGGGGGGGATACGCAGTATTTT.

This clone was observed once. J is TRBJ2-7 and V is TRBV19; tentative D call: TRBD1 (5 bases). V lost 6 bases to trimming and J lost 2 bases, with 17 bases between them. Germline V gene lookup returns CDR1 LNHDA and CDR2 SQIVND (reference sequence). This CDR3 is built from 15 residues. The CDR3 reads CASSASPGRAYEQYF. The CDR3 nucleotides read TGTGCCAGTAGCGCCTCTCCAGGCAGGGCCTACGAGCAGTACTTC.

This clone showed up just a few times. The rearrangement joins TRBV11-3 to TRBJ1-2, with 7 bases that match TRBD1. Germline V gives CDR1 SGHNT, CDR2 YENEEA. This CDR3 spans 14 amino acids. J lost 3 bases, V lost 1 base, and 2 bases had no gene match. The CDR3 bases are TGTGCCAGCAGCTTAGGGGGGACAGACTATGGCTACACCTTC. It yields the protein CASSLGGTDYGYTF. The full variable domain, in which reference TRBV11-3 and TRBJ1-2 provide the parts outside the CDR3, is EAGVVQSPRYKIIEKKQPVAFWCNPISGHNTLYWYLQNLGQGPELLIRYENEEAVDDSQLPKDRFSAERLKGVDSTLKIQPAELGDSAVYLCASSLGGTDYGYTFGSGTRLTVV.

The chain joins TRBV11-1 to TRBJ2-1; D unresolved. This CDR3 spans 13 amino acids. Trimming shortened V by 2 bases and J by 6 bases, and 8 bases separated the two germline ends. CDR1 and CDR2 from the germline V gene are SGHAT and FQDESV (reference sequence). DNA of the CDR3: TGTGCCAGCAGCTTACGTGGTTTCAATGAGCAGTTCTTC. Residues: CASSLRGFNEQFF.